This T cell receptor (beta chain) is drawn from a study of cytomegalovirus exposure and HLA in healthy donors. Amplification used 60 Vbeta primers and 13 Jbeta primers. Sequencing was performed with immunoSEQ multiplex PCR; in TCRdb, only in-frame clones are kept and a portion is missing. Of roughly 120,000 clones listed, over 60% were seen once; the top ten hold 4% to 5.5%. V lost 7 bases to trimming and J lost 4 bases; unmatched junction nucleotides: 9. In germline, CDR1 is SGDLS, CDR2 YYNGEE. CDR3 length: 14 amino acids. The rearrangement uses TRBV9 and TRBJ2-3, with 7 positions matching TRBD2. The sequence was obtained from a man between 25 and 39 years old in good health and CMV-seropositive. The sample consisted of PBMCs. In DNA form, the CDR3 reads TGTGCCAGCGCCCGTGGGGGGAGGGCAGATACGCAGTATTTT. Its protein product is CASARGGRADTQYF.